Included here is one TCR beta chain sequence, with context. Its target is unknown. This entry comes from a study of Graves' ophthalmopathy and Graves' hyperthyroidism. Findings and limits, study-wide: Forecasting of ophthalmopathy progression by the model achieved roughly 69% sensitivity and 72.22% specificity.

The CDR3 is made up of 17 amino acids. The J segment lost 4 bases and the V segment lost 5 bases, leaving 14 bases of the junction unmatched. Germline V gene data show CDR1 as MNHEY and CDR2 as SVGAGI. The authors amplified TCR beta CDR3 regions from RNA transcripts. HTBI primers primed a first-round RT-PCR, and a second-round multiplex PCR followed. TCRdb re-derived calls from the multiplex PCR reads in MiXCR, one entry per CDR3 protein. The top ten clones hold around 10% of a sample with about 1.1 million distinct CDR3 sequences, about two fifths of them seen once. The gene calls are TRBV6-5 and TRBJ1-1, with 9 bases lining up with TRBD1. The TCR sequence derives from an adult man with Graves' hyperthyroidism. The material sequenced was peripheral blood or thyroid tissue (not recorded which). The CDR3 region has the DNA TGTGCCAGCAGTGACGACAGGGGGGCACGAGGAGGCACTGAAGCTTTCTTT. Its protein product is CASSDDRGARGGTEAFF.